The 22 T cell receptor beta chains below all came from one sample that was sequenced in a study of control samples from healthy donors and cancer patients. Profiled with immunoSEQ multiplex PCR; TCRdb holds only in-frame clones, not every one. The profile shows 150,000 to 180,000 clones, 93% of them singletons. The sample comprised blood. The receptors originated from a man between 45 and 60 years old in good health.

The CDR3 DNA sequence: TGTGCCAGCAGTGAACTGATCTATGGCTACACCTTC. Translated, it gives CASSELIYGYTF. The chain combines TRBV6-1 with TRBJ1-2; D remains unclear. The CDR3 runs 12 residues. Deletions cut 2 bases from V and 4 bases from J, with 5 bases between. CDR1 is MNHNS and CDR2 is SASEGT in the germline V gene.

This clone was seen a single time. The J gene is TRBJ2-1, the V gene TRBV27; TRBD1 agrees at 7 bases. Trimming removed 3 bases from V and 5 bases from J; junction bases left unmatched: 7. Looked up from germline, CDR1 is MNHEY and CDR2 is SMNVEV (reference sequence). The CDR3 has 15 amino acids. CDR3 nucleotides: TGTGCCAGCAGTTTTGAGTCCAGGGGGAACAATGAGCAGTTCTTC. This codes for CASSFESRGNNEQFF.

The V and J genes are TRBV28 and TRBJ1-6, with 9 positions matching TRBD1. The V gene end was trimmed by 6 bases and the J gene end by 9 bases; junction bases not matched to a gene: 9. Germline lookup yields CDR1 MDHEN and CDR2 SYDVKM. The CDR3 loop spans 15 amino acids. The CDR3 spells CASRPEQGAGSPLHF. DNA of the CDR3: TGTGCCAGCAGGCCTGAACAGGGGGCGGGTTCACCCCTCCACTTT.

V and J are TRBV7-9 and TRBJ1-3; D is ambiguous. V shed 4 bases and J shed 1 base, with 20 bases lying between them. This CDR3 spans 18 amino acids. Germline CDR1 reads SEHNR; CDR2 reads FQNEAQ (reference sequence). The DNA of the CDR3 is TGTGCCAGCAGCTCTACATCCAACCGGGCTAGGTCTGGAAACACCATATATTTT. As protein: CASSSTSNRARSGNTIYF.

V and J are TRBV2 and TRBJ1-3, with D unclear. Germline CDR1 SNHLY, CDR2 FYNNEI. V gave up 6 bases and J gave up 0 bases, with 9 bases separating them. The CDR3 is 14 amino acids. The CDR3 sequence: CASSDGNSGNTIYF. The CDR3, as DNA: TGTGCCAGCAGCGACGGTAACTCTGGAAACACCATATATTTT.

The chain carries TRBV19 and TRBJ1-1; TRBD1 agrees at 8 bases. The CDR3 has 15 amino acids. The ends lost 5 bases at V and 2 bases at J; junction bases unmatched: 7. Germline V lookup: CDR1 LNHDA, CDR2 SQIVND (reference sequence). CDR3 residues: CASSGGDRLNTEAFF. The CDR3 nucleotides are TGTGCCAGTAGTGGCGGGGACAGGCTAAACACTGAAGCTTTCTTT.

This chain uses TRBV9 with TRBJ1-3, with a weak D call TRBD1 (6 bases). Trimming stripped 4 bases from V and 2 bases from J, with 19 bases between. This CDR3 spans 17 amino acids. The V gene's germline CDR1 is SGDLS and CDR2 YYNGEE. The CDR3 loop is CASSSPRDTLTGNTIYF. The CDR3, as DNA: TGTGCCAGCAGCTCACCCAGGGACACGCTGACTGGAAACACCATATATTTT.

This chain uses TRBV12-3 or TRBV12-4 with TRBJ1-2; D is ambiguous. The CDR3 is 13 residues long. V was trimmed by 6 bases and J by 5 bases, leaving 13 bases between them. The CDR3, as DNA: TGTGCCAGCAGCCAACAGTGGCCTTATGGCTACACCTTC. Translating it yields CASSQQWPYGYTF.

V is TRBV5-8 and J is TRBJ2-5; D assignment may be TRBD1 or TRBD2 (5 bases each). Germline values: CDR1 SGHTS, CDR2 YDEGEE. The ends were cut back, 4 bases at V and 5 bases at J, with 15 bases in the middle. The CDR3 covers 14 residues. CDR3 sequence: CASSPSGRGETQYF. For the CDR3, the DNA is TGTGCCAGCAGCCCTTCGGGGCGAGGGGAGACCCAGTACTTC. Full variable domain (remainder filled in from reference TRBV5-8 and TRBJ2-5): EAGVTQSPTHLIKTRGQQATLRCSPISGHTSVYWYQQALGLGLQFLLWYDEGEERNRGNFPPRFSGRQFPNYSSELNVNALELEDSALYLCASSPSGRGETQYFGPGTRLLVL.

This chain uses TRBV27 with TRBJ1-6; 7 bases map to TRBD1. With 6 bases clipped from V and 7 bases from J, the junction kept 0 bases outside the gene matches. The germline gives CDR1 MNHEY, CDR2 SMNVEV (reference sequence). This CDR3 region has 12 residues. CDR3 region: CASRDRNSPLHF. CDR3 coding DNA: TGTGCCAGCAGGGACAGGAATTCACCCCTCCACTTT.

The chain combines TRBV7-2 with TRBJ2-7; TRBD2 agrees at 15 bases. The CDR3 extends over 16 amino acids. Looked up from germline, CDR1 is SGHTA and CDR2 is FQGNSA. With V trimmed by 4 bases and J by 2 bases, 3 bases remained unmatched. CDR3 nucleotide sequence: TGTGCCAGCAGCTACCGGACTAGCGGGAGGGCCTACGAGCAGTACTTC. This sequence encodes CASSYRTSGRAYEQYF.

The rearrangement links TRBV4-1 to TRBJ1-2; D unresolved. This CDR3 is 17 amino acids long. With 3 bases removed from V and 2 bases from J, the gap between germline ends came to 19 bases. Germline lookup yields CDR1 MGHRA and CDR2 YSYEKL. In nucleotides, the CDR3 is TGCGCCAGCAGCCAGGGTGGGGTCCGAGTACTCAACTATGGCTACACCTTC. This encodes CASSQGGVRVLNYGYTF.

The chain carries TRBV24-1 and TRBJ2-7; D unclear. The CDR3 runs 13 residues. The V gene's germline CDR1 is KGHDR and CDR2 SFDVKD. The V end lost 3 bases, the J end lost 4 bases, and 9 bases lay between the germline ends. The CDR3: CATSDPVTYEQYF. The CDR3 DNA reads TGTGCCACCAGTGATCCAGTGACGTACGAGCAGTACTTC.

The chain links TRBV5-6 to TRBJ2-7; D may be TRBD1 or TRBD2 (5 bases each). The V end lost 0 bases, the J end lost 0 bases, and 16 bases lay between the germline ends. The germline gives CDR1 SGHDT, CDR2 YYEEEE. This CDR3 spans 17 amino acids. Here the CDR3 reads CASSLEEGGGFSYEQYF. CDR3 in DNA: TGTGCCAGCAGCTTGGAAGAGGGTGGGGGATTCTCCTACGAGCAGTACTTC.

The V call is TRBV20-1, the J call TRBJ1-1; no definite D call. Germline V gene data show CDR1 as DFQATT and CDR2 as SNEGSKA (reference sequence). The V and J ends lost 2 bases and 9 bases respectively, with 7 bases between them. This CDR3 region has 10 residues. The chain's CDR3 is CSARLVQAFF. CDR3 DNA sequence: TGCAGTGCTAGACTCGTGCAAGCTTTCTTT.

This chain's CDR3 is CASRPPGTEKLFF. The CDR3, as DNA: TGTGCCAGCAGACCACCCGGGACTGAAAAACTGTTTTTT. The chain recombines TRBV28 with TRBJ1-4, with D possibly being TRBD1 (5 bases). Trimming took 6 bases from V and 7 from J, leaving 12 bases between them. Germline V gives CDR1 MDHEN, CDR2 SYDVKM. CDR3 length: 13 residues. Based on the CDR3 plus reference TRBV28 and TRBJ1-4, the full variable domain is DVKVTQSSRYLVKRTGEKVFLECVQDMDHENMFWYRQDPGLGLRLIYFSYDVKMKEKGDIPEGYSVSREKKERFSLILESASTNQTSMYLCASRPPGTEKLFFGSGTQLSVL.

The CDR3 coding sequence is TGTGCCAGCAGCAAGGATCCCGCCAACAGGGCAACTAATGAAAAACTGTTTTTT. Translating it yields CASSKDPANRATNEKLFF. The chain joins TRBV3-1 (or the pseudogene TRBV3-2) to TRBJ1-4; D is perhaps TRBD1 (6 bases). From germline, CDR1 is LGHDT and CDR2 YNNKEL (reference sequence). Trimming stripped 5 bases from V and 0 bases from J, with 19 bases between. The CDR3 spans 18 residues.

The chain combines TRBV2 with TRBJ2-7; unclear D gene. Trimming removed 2 bases at V and 4 bases at J, with 9 bases between. The germline V gene has CDR1 SNHLY and CDR2 FYNNEI. The CDR3 is made up of 13 amino acids. CDR3 protein: CASSEPLGYEQYF. DNA for the CDR3: TGTGCCAGCAGTGAACCCCTGGGGTACGAGCAGTACTTC.

V is TRBV19 and J is TRBJ1-5; D ambiguous. With 5 bases removed from V and 7 bases from J, the gap between germline ends came to 9 bases. The CDR3 totals 12 residues. Germline-derived CDR1 and CDR2 are LNHDA and SQIVND (reference sequence). CDR3 sequence: CASSLKQQPQHF. The CDR3 DNA reads as TGTGCCAGTAGTCTGAAACAGCAGCCCCAGCATTTT.

The CDR3 protein is CASSERFGGKEKLFF. DNA for the CDR3: TGTGCCAGCAGTGAAAGGTTTGGGGGTAAAGAAAAACTGTTTTTT. The rearrangement links TRBV6-1 to TRBJ1-4; TRBD1 might be the D (5 bases). Germline V gives CDR1 MNHNS, CDR2 SASEGT. Trimming pared 2 bases from V and 8 bases from J, leaving 15 bases between. There are 15 residues in the CDR3.

The chain uses TRBV11-2 and TRBJ1-2; a weak D match, TRBD1 (6 bases). CDR1 and CDR2 (germline): SGHAT, FQNNGV. Trimming shortened V by 3 bases and J by 0 bases, and 8 bases separated the two germline ends. The CDR3 has 14 residues. The DNA for the CDR3 is TGTGCCAGCAGCTTGGGGGGGCCTAACTATGGCTACACCTTC. This sequence encodes CASSLGGPNYGYTF.

This clone showed up just once. This chain connects TRBV10-3 to TRBJ1-1, with D uncertain. The V and J ends lost 0 bases and 2 bases respectively, with 10 bases between them. Per the germline V gene, CDR1 is ENHRY and CDR2 is SYGVKD. The CDR3 consists of 15 residues. Here the CDR3 DNA reads TGTGCCATCAGTGAGTCAAGTACCCATAACACTGAAGCTTTCTTT. As protein: CAISESSTHNTEAFF.